This paragraph covers one T cell receptor beta chain sequence. This specimen comes from a study of Tregs in tolerant kidney transplant recipients. The table came from immunoSEQ multiplex PCR; TCRdb's copy has only in-frame clones and leaves some out. This table holds about 46,000 clones, 91% found once. Input material: Tregs from blood. The TCR comes from a human donor in good health.

Here the CDR3 reads CSGGPGGETQYF. The DNA for the CDR3 is TGCAGCGGAGGGCCTGGGGGAGAGACCCAGTACTTC. The chain links TRBV29-1 to TRBJ2-5, with D possibly called TRBD1 or TRBD2 (5 bases each). CDR1 is SQVTM and CDR2 is ANQGSEA in the germline V gene. V gave up 7 bases and J gave up 4 bases, with 13 bases separating them. CDR3 length: 12 residues.